These 26 T cell receptor beta chains were sequenced from one sample in a study of blood T cell repertoires in COVID-19. The data were produced by immunoSEQ multiplex PCR, yet TCRdb's version contains in-frame clones alone and is incomplete. The data hold about 57,000 clones, with about four fifths observed a single time. Material for sequencing was PBMCs or T cells enriched from blood (not recorded which). All receptors come from a woman between 40 and 50 years old with acute COVID-19.

The chain is built from TRBV4-1 and TRBJ1-5; D unresolved. The length of the CDR3 is 12 residues. With 2 bases removed from V and 9 bases from J, the gap between germline ends came to 8 bases. Per germline, CDR1 MGHRA and CDR2 YSYEKL. The CDR3: CASSQPYGPQHF. CDR3 sequence (DNA): TGCGCCAGCAGCCAACCCTACGGGCCCCAGCATTTT.

The V gene is TRBV10-3, the J gene TRBJ1-5, with TRBD1 as a possible D gene (6 bases). The CDR3 has 14 residues. In germline, CDR1 is ENHRY, CDR2 SYGVKD. Trimming pared 3 bases from V and 8 bases from J, leaving 14 bases between. DNA of the CDR3: TGTGCCATCAGTGAAAACAGAGGGGGTGAGCCCCAGCATTTT. Translation: CAISENRGGEPQHF.

J is TRBJ2-7 and V is TRBV7-8; TRBD1 agrees at 12 bases. In germline, CDR1 is SGHVS, CDR2 FQNEAQ. With V trimmed by 4 bases and J by 7 bases, 8 bases remained unmatched. This CDR3 is 15 amino acids long. The CDR3 reads CASSSPGQGAREQYF. Here the CDR3 DNA reads TGTGCCAGCAGCTCTCCGGGACAGGGGGCGCGTGAGCAGTACTTC.

The rearrangement links TRBV29-1 to TRBJ1-1; D is perhaps TRBD1 (5 bases). V gave up 7 bases and J gave up 7 bases, with 19 bases separating them. Per the germline V gene, CDR1 is SQVTM and CDR2 is ANQGSEA. This CDR3 region has 13 residues. CDR3 nucleotides: TGCAGCGAAAAGGGGCGGGACGTGGATGAAGCTTTCTTT. This codes for CSEKGRDVDEAFF.

The chain combines TRBV19 with TRBJ1-2; 10 bases line up with TRBD1. Germline assignment: CDR1 LNHDA and CDR2 SQIVND (reference sequence). The junction had 14 bases not matched to a gene; V was cut back by 3 bases and J by 4 bases. The CDR3 consists of 18 residues. CDR3 protein: CASSIPIRDRGGIYGYTF. DNA of the CDR3: TGTGCCAGTAGTATCCCAATCCGGGACAGGGGAGGGATCTATGGCTACACCTTC. Drawing the rest from reference TRBV19 and TRBJ1-2, the complete variable domain is DGGITQSPKYLFRKEGQNVTLSCEQNLNHDAMYWYRQDPGQGLRLIYYSQIVNDFQKGDIAEGYSVSREKKESFPLTVTSAQKNPTAFYLCASSIPIRDRGGIYGYTFGSGTRLTVV.

This clone was observed a few times. J is TRBJ2-2 and V is TRBV6-4; D is unclear. There are 16 residues in the CDR3. V was cut by 0 bases and J by 0 bases, with 8 bases left in between. The V gene's germline CDR1 is MRHNA and CDR2 SNTAGT. In DNA form, the CDR3 reads TGTGCCAGCAGTGACTCGGTCAGTTCGAACACCGGGGAGCTGTTTTTT. Encoded protein: CASSDSVSSNTGELFF.

The rearrangement uses TRBV18 and TRBJ2-5; a possible D gene is TRBD1 (6 bases). Trimming removed 8 bases from V and 5 bases from J, with 12 bases in between. The CDR3 is made up of 12 amino acids. CDR1 KGHSH and CDR2 LQKENI come from the germline V gene. CDR3 DNA: TGTGCCAGCCGAAACAGGGTGGAGACCCAGTACTTC. This sequence encodes CASRNRVETQYF.

This clone occurred once. The chain employs TRBV4-1 and TRBJ2-2; 8 positions match TRBD2. Germline trimming cut 0 bases from V and 6 bases from J; bases unmatched to any gene: 6. This CDR3 region has 16 residues. CDR1 and CDR2 (germline): MGHRA, YSYEKL. The CDR3 DNA follows: TGCGCCAGCAGCCAAGACCGCTCTAGCGGGCCCGGGGAGCTGTTTTTT. Its protein is CASSQDRSSGPGELFF.

This chain links TRBV25-1 with TRBJ2-6; perhaps TRBD1 as D (6 bases). Trimming stripped 5 bases from V and 0 bases from J, with 14 bases between. CDR1 and CDR2 (germline): MGHDK, SYGVNS. The CDR3 length is 17 residues. CDR3 in amino acids: CASSPPGVSSGANVLTF. DNA of the CDR3: TGTGCCAGCAGTCCCCCAGGGGTGAGCTCTGGGGCCAACGTCCTGACTTTC.

The gene calls are TRBV18 and TRBJ1-4; 10 bases agree with TRBD1. The germline CDR1 and CDR2 sequences are KGHSH and LQKENI. With 1 base clipped from V and 0 bases from J, the junction kept 5 bases outside the gene matches. The CDR3 consists of 18 residues. The CDR3 loop is CASSPQGQGYSTNEKLFF. The CDR3 nucleotides are TGTGCCAGCTCACCACAGGGACAGGGGTATTCAACTAATGAAAAACTGTTTTTT.

The chain joins TRBV7-2 to TRBJ2-2; D possibly corresponds to TRBD1 (6 bases). The ends were cut back, 5 bases at V and 6 bases at J, with 13 bases in the middle. This CDR3 contains 14 residues. Germline CDR1 is SGHTA and CDR2 is FQGNSA. This chain's CDR3 is CASSEYRVAGELFF. Written as DNA, the CDR3 is TGTGCCAGCAGCGAATACAGGGTCGCCGGGGAGCTGTTTTTT.

This clone appeared a single time. This chain links TRBV23-1 with TRBJ2-6, with 8 bases that match TRBD1. TRBV23-1 belongs to the ORF category, with a function that is uncertain. The V gene end was trimmed by 5 bases and the J gene end by 0 bases; junction bases not matched to a gene: 3. This CDR3 region has 16 residues. The CDR3 is CASSGTGSSGANVLTF. The CDR3 coding sequence is TGCGCCAGCAGTGGGACAGGTAGCTCTGGGGCCAACGTCCTGACTTTC.

CDR3 in amino acids: CASSRSSLAGGAHEQYF. DNA for the CDR3: TGTGCCAGCAGCCGTAGTAGCCTAGCGGGAGGCGCCCACGAGCAGTACTTC. The chain employs TRBV11-2 and TRBJ2-7; 11 nucleotides match TRBD2. V was pared by 5 bases and J by 5 bases, with 14 bases of the junction left unmatched. Germline CDR1 reads SGHAT; CDR2 reads FQNNGV. This CDR3 contains 17 residues.

V gene TRBV5-6 combines with J gene TRBJ2-7, with TRBD1 as a possible D gene (6 bases). The germline gives CDR1 SGHDT, CDR2 YYEEEE. V lost 0 bases to trimming and J lost 3 bases, with 16 bases between them. The CDR3 length is 16 residues. CDR3 amino acids: CASSLEDSQANYEQYF. The CDR3 DNA is TGTGCCAGCAGCTTGGAGGACAGCCAGGCTAACTACGAGCAGTACTTC.

V usage is TRBV18 and J usage is TRBJ2-2; 9 bases are shared with TRBD1. This CDR3 contains 16 residues. The trim removed 1 base at V and 7 bases at J, leaving 7 bases unmatched. Germline V CDR1 and CDR2: KGHSH, LQKENI. In DNA form, the CDR3 reads TGTGCCAGCTCACCACGCGCACAGGGGGCTGGCGGGGAGCTGTTTTTT. This gives the protein CASSPRAQGAGGELFF. The full variable domain, its missing parts supplied by reference TRBV18 and TRBJ2-2, is NAGVMQNPRHLVRRRGQEARLRCSPMKGHSHVYWYRQLPEEGLKFMVYLQKENIIDESGMPKERFSAEFPKEGPSILRIQQVVRGDSAAYFCASSPRAQGAGGELFFGEGSRLTVL.

The gene calls are TRBV21-1 and TRBJ1-1; the table's D gene call, TRBD1, was not cross checked with the DNA. TRBV21-1 is termed a pseudogene. The CDR3 covers 13 residues. The CDR3 here is CASSKQGNTEAFF. CDR3 bases: TGTGCCAGCAGCAAGCAGGGGAACACTGAAGCTTTCTTT.

V gene TRBV28 combines with J gene TRBJ1-1; D remains unclear. CDR1 and CDR2 (germline): MDHEN, SYDVKM. The CDR3 covers 14 residues. V lost 3 bases and J lost 0, with 8 bases in between. The CDR3 is CASSFRGVNTEAFF. The DNA for the CDR3 is TGTGCCAGCAGTTTTCGGGGTGTGAACACTGAAGCTTTCTTT.

About this clone: Other DNA sequences of this sample code for an identical CDR3. The rearrangement uses TRBV5-1 and TRBJ1-5, with D perhaps TRBD1 (5 bases). Between the trimmed V and J ends, which lost 2 bases and 2 bases, there was a span of 8 bases. The CDR3 is made up of 14 amino acids. CDR1 is SGHRS and CDR2 is YFSETQ in the germline V gene. CDR3 coding DNA: TGCGCCAGCAGCTTACGGGGGGGCAATCAGCCCCAGCATTTT. The encoded protein is CASSLRGGNQPQHF. Full variable domain (missing parts from reference TRBV5-1 and TRBJ1-5): KAGVTQTPRYLIKTRGQQVTLSCSPISGHRSVSWYQQTPGQGLQFLFEYFSETQRNKGNFPGRFSGRQFSNSRSEMNVSTLELGDSALYLCASSLRGGNQPQHFGDGTRLSIL.

This clone was observed once. This chain uses TRBV6-4 with TRBJ2-1, with D perhaps TRBD1 (6 bases). V was shortened by 0 bases and J by 8 bases, with 11 bases between the two germline ends. The CDR3 is 14 residues long. The germline V gene has CDR1 MRHNA and CDR2 SNTAGT. In DNA, the CDR3 is TGTGCCAGCAGTGACTCTGTCAGGGGAGATGAGCAGTTCTTC. Amino acid sequence: CASSDSVRGDEQFF.

The V and J genes are TRBV7-9 and TRBJ2-7, with D maybe TRBD2 (6 bases). The V end lost 5 bases, the J end lost 3 bases, and 14 bases lay between the germline ends. Germline V gene lookup returns CDR1 SEHNR and CDR2 FQNEAQ (reference sequence). The CDR3 runs to 14 residues. The chain's CDR3 is CASSPGGTNYEQYF. CDR3 bases: TGTGCCAGCAGCCCGGGCGGGACGAACTACGAGCAGTACTTC. The entire variable domain, with the rest obtained from reference TRBV7-9 and TRBJ2-7, is as follows: DTGVSQNPRHKITKRGQNVTFRCDPISEHNRLYWYRQTLGQGPEFLTYFQNEAQLEKSRLLSDRFSAERPKGSFSTLEIQRTEQGDSAMYLCASSPGGTNYEQYFGPGTRLTVT.

The genes are TRBV7-3 and TRBJ2-7, with 10 bases matching TRBD2. V lost 0 bases and J lost 4; bases outside the gene matches: 3. This CDR3 is 15 amino acids long. The germline V gene has CDR1 SGHTA and CDR2 FQGTGA. This CDR3 is CASSLTRAGGYEQYF. The DNA of the CDR3 is TGTGCCAGCAGCTTAACTAGAGCGGGAGGGTACGAGCAGTACTTC.

In DNA form, the CDR3 reads TGTGCCAGCAGCCAAGATCAGGGGCGGGGGTCGAGTCCGTACTTC. Protein product: CASSQDQGRGSSPYF. V usage is TRBV3-1 (or the pseudogene TRBV3-2) and J usage is TRBJ2-4, with D tentatively TRBD2 (7 bases). The V gene's germline CDR1 is LGHDT and CDR2 YNNKEL (reference sequence). The CDR3 sequence is 15 residues long. Trimming cost V 0 bases and J 15 bases, with 21 bases left between them.

The chain carries TRBV19 and TRBJ2-5; D might be TRBD1 (8 bases). CDR1 is LNHDA and CDR2 is SQIVND in the germline V gene (reference sequence). The CDR3 consists of 21 residues. Trimming cost V 0 bases and J 3 bases, with 29 bases left between them. For the CDR3, the DNA is TGTGCCAGTAGTATAGATAGTGGGGGGGCCAGGGGGCGCCGGCTAGAAGAGACCCAGTACTTC. This translates into CASSIDSGGARGRRLEETQYF.

The table lists this clone with a few counts. The CDR3 DNA sequence: TGTGCCAGCAGCCGTAGGGGGCTAGGGGAAAAACTGTTTTTT. This translates into CASSRRGLGEKLFF. The chain uses TRBV14 and TRBJ1-4, with 7 bases aligning to TRBD1. The CDR3 is 14 residues long. The germline CDR1 and CDR2 sequences are SGHDN and FVKESK. J gave up 8 bases and V 4 bases, and 7 bases lay outside the gene matches.

The rearrangement uses TRBV27 and TRBJ2-3; 7 nucleotides agree with TRBD2. The CDR3 extends over 14 amino acids. V was pared by 2 bases and J by 5 bases, with 4 bases of the junction left unmatched. Germline CDR1 is MNHEY and CDR2 is SMNVEV (reference sequence). Written as DNA, the CDR3 is TGTGCCAGCAGTTTAAAACTAGCGATAGATACGCAGTATTTT. Protein: CASSLKLAIDTQYF.

The rearrangement uses TRBV6-1 and TRBJ2-7; no definite D call. The germline V gene encodes CDR1 MNHNS and CDR2 SASEGT. The CDR3 is 14 residues long. V was cut by 0 bases and J by 3 bases, with 9 bases left in between. The CDR3 bases are TGTGCCAGCAGTGAAGCGTATTCTAGCTACGAGCAGTACGTC. Protein sequence: CASSEAYSSYEQYV.